This T cell receptor beta chain was recovered during a study of blood T cells in healthy people across ages. Study-level findings and limits: Changes in expanded clonotypes were possibly confounded, as the CMV status of donors was unknown.

Per sample, no less than 5 micrograms of total RNA were extracted. Per the germline V gene, CDR1 is DFQATT and CDR2 is SNEGSKA (reference sequence). Unmatched junction bases numbered 5, after V lost 3 bases and J lost 4 bases. The CDR3 length is 13 residues. With a J-beta primer mix and a sample-barcoded 5' primer, a second PCR ran about 7 to 12 cycles. Each cDNA molecule was tagged by a template-switch adaptor with 12 random nucleotides. Each of the samples gave a minimum of 3 million paired-end reads that contained CDR3. TCRdb re-called the 5' RACE reads with MiXCR, one entry per CDR3 protein. Of fewer than 2,000,000 distinct CDR3 sequences listed, roughly 43% are singletons. Concerning this clonotype: What it binds is unknown.

The chain couples TRBV20-1 to TRBJ1-2; 7 nucleotides line up with TRBD1. Material for sequencing was blood. The clonotype comes from a human donor in good health. The CDR3 region is CSASEGAVYGYTF. The DNA of the CDR3 is TGCAGTGCTAGCGAGGGGGCAGTCTATGGCTACACCTTC.